This TCR beta chain was retrieved from a study of OX40 agonist ivuxolimab in advanced cancers. General notes on the study: Ivuxolimab, which targeted the costimulatory receptor OX40 (CD134), was an agonistic, fully human IgG2 monoclonal antibody. Intravenous ivuxolimab was administered to patients every 2 weeks at six dose levels: 0.01, 0.1, 0.3, 1.5, 3 and 10 mg/kg. Of the roughly 52 dose-escalation patients, hepatocellular carcinoma was present in around 20, melanoma in roughly 15, renal cell carcinoma in 9 and head and neck cancer in 9. The dose-escalation cohort was around 84% male with a mean age of roughly 62 years, ranging from roughly 20 to 80. Patients were allowed to have had prior anti-PD-1, anti-PD-L1 or anti-CTLA-4 therapy, and around two fifths of the dose-escalation patients had been treated with checkpoint inhibitors. Partial responses occurred in three dose-escalation patients, of whom one had hepatocellular carcinoma and two had cutaneous melanoma. Peripheral TCRbeta sequencing aimed to test whether ivuxolimab altered TCR sequence diversity and caused clonal T-cell expansion. The paper covers the monotherapy dose-escalation part of the phase I ivuxolimab trial, which included N of about 51 patients.

The trial excluded patients who had a history of autoimmune disease or were on systemic immunosuppression. Peripheral blood for TCR sequencing was drawn from every dose cohort at baseline, at cycle 4 day 1 and at cycle 7 day 1. The samples were drawn from a first-in-human, open-label, multicenter phase I dose-escalation trial of ivuxolimab. Adults with locally advanced or metastatic head and neck squamous cell, hepatocellular, melanoma or renal cell carcinoma were enrolled in the trial. Before TCR sequencing, CD4+ T cells and CD8+ T cells were sorted from peripheral blood as separate populations. This clone was counted a single time. The clone's antigen remains unknown. One base away there is no much larger clone; base qualities are not given. For sequencing of the TCRbeta CDR3 region, genomic DNA was extracted from the sorted cells. TCRbeta CDR3 regions were sequenced using the immunoSEQ Assay. Not all clones reach the TCRdb copy of this immuneACCESS table, which keeps in-frame sequences only. Checked studies attribute under half of the gap to unresolved V genes and leave the rest unexplained. The sample profile shows roughly 19,000 clones; around 83% of them were found once. The top ten clonotypes cover more than 9.5% of the sample.

The CDR1 and CDR2 encoded by the germline V gene are SGHTA and FQGTGA. Including the terminal cysteine and phenylalanine, the CDR3 comprises 13 residues. Left in the record is the CDR3 DNA by itself, 39 bases read in frame from the first base. Trimming costs V 0 bases and J 8 bases, and their ends lie 8 bases apart. What the study reported, not specific to this receptor: At doses of 0.1 to 3.0 mg/kg, clonal expansion of both CD4+ and CD8+ blood T cells was observed from baseline to week 6. After ivuxolimab, CD8+ T cells had more expanded clones than CD4+ T cells on average. In the 0.1-3.0 mg/kg groups, partial responders were among the patients with the lowest normalized peripheral clonal expansion, particularly in CD8+ T cells. Low levels of normalized T-cell clonal expansion were also seen in some patients who did not respond. Which antigens the clonally expanded peripheral T cells were specific for was not determined.

The chain couples TRBV7-3 to TRBJ2-1; the D assignment is uncertain and may be TRBD1 or TRBD2, with 6 bases supporting each. The material sequenced was CD4+ or CD8+ T cells sorted from blood, taken in a trial of the OX40 agonist ivuxolimab. This receptor was taken from an adult with an advanced solid tumor such as melanoma, head and neck, liver or kidney cancer. The nucleotide sequence is given as TGTGCCAGCAGCTTAACACGGGGGCATGAGCAGTTCTTC. Its product reads: CASSLTRGHEQFF.